Below, one TCR beta chain is given with its context. This clonotype occurred a few times. What antigen it recognizes has not been identified. Within one base of it there is no much larger clone, and no base qualities were kept. The data belong to a study of vaccination and CD4 T cells after COVID-19 (dated by TCRdb to between 2021 and 2024). Describing the broader study: Six males and four females were included in the convalescent cohort, with two Hispanic individuals, seven Caucasians, two Asians and one multiracial person represented. Participants received two doses of either the Pfizer-BioNTech BNT162b2 vaccine (n=8) or the Moderna mRNA-1273 vaccine (n=2). Post-COVID blood samples from convalescent patients were collected a median of approximately 100 days after diagnosis, with a range of about 35 to 180 days. Post-vaccine blood samples were collected a median of around 10 weeks after the second vaccine dose, ranging from roughly 12 to 250 days. Overlapping spike peptide pools from SARS-CoV-2 and from the common cold coronaviruses HCoV-NL63, HCoV-OC43 and HCoV-229E were used as culture stimuli. In control cultures, a CEFX viral epitope pool was used as positive control, an HIV-1 Nef peptide pool was used as negative control, or no peptide was added. The spike-specific CD4+ TCR repertoire was compared before and after mRNA vaccination in about nine COVID-19 convalescent patients and a handful of infection-naive healthy vaccine recipients.

Study-level results and caveats: In convalescent patients, a median roughly 85% of post-vaccine SARS-CoV-2-reactive clones were detected only after vaccination, suggesting vaccine-specific priming. Nearly all vaccine-specific clones in convalescent patients (304 of 307) were mono-reactive for SARS-CoV-2 spike rather than cross-reactive with common cold coronaviruses. The median count of SARS-CoV-2-reactive clonotypes went up from around 23 after infection to roughly 38 after vaccination, although the change was not significant. The number of convalescent patients in the study was relatively small, and the study did not examine early timepoints following natural infection.

Libraries were built with PCR. TCR sequencing of DNA from cultured CD4+ T cells used the Oncomine TCR Beta short-read assay at the Johns Hopkins FTIC core. The QIAamp micro DNA kit was used to extract genomic DNA from the cultured CD4+ T cells. Oncomine TCR Beta libraries from cultured CD4+ T cells were pooled using unique dual indexes and sequenced on an Illumina iSeq 100. Per the source publication's procedure: Non-productive sequences were removed, and CDR3s not starting with C, not ending with F or W, or shorter than 7 amino acids were discarded. The MANAFEST web application was used to identify antigen-specific clonotypes by comparing peptide-stimulated wells against reference wells and other culture wells. To be called positive, a clone needed an FDR below 0.05, an odds ratio above 5, and a productive frequency above 0.1% in at least two of three replicate wells. A clonotype was classed as cross-reactive if the clonotype showed significant expansion both in SARS-CoV-2 spike wells and in at least one common cold coronavirus spike condition. Similarity between CDR3 sequences was evaluated in R version 3.6.1 using Levenshtein distances (stringdist) and unrooted phylogenetic trees (ape). TCRdb redid the processing of the public reads, applying fastp at Q25 and MiXCR, and retained in-frame beta chains. Rows are combined by CDR3 protein, so each entry shows the most common genes and DNA. TCRdb, rather than the study authors, made the V and J calls. For this sample there are 10,000 to 15,000 distinct CDR3 sequences; 60% to 80% appear just once. Together, the top ten hold roughly 7.7% of the sample.

The treatment or condition label here, explained by the study, means: approximately nine-day PBMC culture with coronavirus spike peptide pools or control peptides (ViraFEST assay). The study used the ViraFEST assay, which expanded antigen-specific T cells with peptide pools and then identified expanded clonotypes by TCR sequencing. Negative nucleocapsid antibody tests before and after vaccination confirmed that the healthy vaccine recipients had no prior SARS-CoV-2 infection. Each well held 1.5 million to 2.5 million PBMCs cultured with roughly 9.2 ug/ml peptide pools in IMDM containing 5% human AB serum and around 10 IU/ml IL-2. On days 3 and 7, half of the culture medium was replaced with fresh IL-2-containing medium. After 10 to 11 days of culture, CD4+ T cells were isolated by negative selection with the EasySep CD4+ T cell isolation kit. Ficoll-Paque Plus gradient centrifugation was used to isolate PBMCs from whole blood, and the isolated PBMCs were then either used fresh or cryopreserved at -140C. Each culture condition was generally run in triplicate wells.

The CDR3 covers 14 residues, taking in both the cysteine and the phenylalanine. Only the CDR3 region is kept as DNA, spanning 42 bases read in frame from base 1. Taken from the germline V gene (reference sequence), the CDR1 and CDR2 loops are DFQATT and SNEGSKA. V is clipped by 4 bases and J by 0 bases, and the sequence between their germline boundaries is 10 bases long. The sample here was CD4+ T cells from blood, cultured in vitro, taken after SARS-CoV-2 vaccination. The rearrangement joined TRBV20-1 to TRBJ1-5, with TRBD1 tentatively as D gene (6 bases match). The sequence came from a human donor who received a COVID-19 vaccine. In nucleotide form, the sequence is TGCAGTGCTACCCCAGGGGTTAGCAATCAGCCCCAGCATTTT. Its protein is CSATPGVSNQPQHF.